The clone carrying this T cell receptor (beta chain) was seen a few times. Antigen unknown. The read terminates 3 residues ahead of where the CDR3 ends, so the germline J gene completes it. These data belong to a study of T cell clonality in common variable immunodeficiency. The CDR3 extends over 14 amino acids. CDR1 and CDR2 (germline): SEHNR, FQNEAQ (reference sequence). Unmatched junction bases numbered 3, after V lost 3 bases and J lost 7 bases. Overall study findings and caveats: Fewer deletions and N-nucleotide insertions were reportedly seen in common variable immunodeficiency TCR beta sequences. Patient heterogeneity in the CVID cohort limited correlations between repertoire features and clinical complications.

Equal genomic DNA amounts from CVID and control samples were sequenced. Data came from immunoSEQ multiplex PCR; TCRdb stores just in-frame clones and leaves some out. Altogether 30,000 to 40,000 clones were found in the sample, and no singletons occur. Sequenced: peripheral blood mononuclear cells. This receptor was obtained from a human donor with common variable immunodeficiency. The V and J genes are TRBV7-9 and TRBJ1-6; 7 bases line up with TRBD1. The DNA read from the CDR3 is TGTGCCAGCAGCTTTACGGGACAGAATTCACCC. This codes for CASSFTGQNSP. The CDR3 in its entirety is CASSFTGQNSPLHF.